The rows below give T cell receptor beta chains drawn from one sample of a study of blood T cells in healthy people across ages. TCRdb re-called the 5' RACE reads with MiXCR, one entry per CDR3 protein. The sample includes about 1.4 million distinct CDR3 sequences, roughly 60% of them seen just once. Sequenced material: blood. The receptors stem from a man aged 18-30 years in good health. Each CDR3 is given with its conserved first and last residue. Each record gives: clone size, D gene, J gene, V gene, CDR3 protein, CDR3 DNA. A D gene is named only where the DNA matches it firmly. Size values are once, few and many counts, or a class for expanded clones, and some rows have none.

- TRBD1 TRBJ1-4 TRBV12-3/TRBV12-4 CASRGTVGEKLFF TGTGCCAGCAGGGGGACAGTTGGCGAAAAACTGTTTTTT
- - TRBJ2-1 TRBV29-1 CSVPRAKSEQFF TGCAGCGTTCCCAGGGCCAAAAGCGAGCAGTTCTTC
few - TRBJ1-2 TRBV12-3/TRBV12-4 CASSLGNSVRGYTF TGTGCCAGCAGTTTAGGGAACAGCGTGCGTGGCTACACCTTC
few - TRBJ2-7 TRBV12-3/TRBV12-4 CASLAGTDHGEQYF TGTGCCAGCCTTGCCGGGACCGACCACGGCGAGCAGTACTTC
few - TRBJ2-1 TRBV6-5 CASSVGTLGNEQFF TGTGCCAGCAGTGTTGGGACGTTGGGAAATGAGCAGTTCTTC
once - TRBJ2-3 TRBV6-6 CASRQSLTDTQYF TGTGCCAGCAGACAATCCCTCACAGATACGCAGTATTTT
- TRBD2 TRBJ2-3 TRBV20-1 CSARGFGGGTDTQYF TGCAGTGCTAGAGGCTTTGGCGGGGGGACAGATACGCAGTATTTT
- - TRBJ2-2 TRBV4-1 CASSPRASPSAGELFF TGCGCCAGCAGCCCGAGGGCTAGCCCCTCGGCCGGGGAGCTGTTTTTT
- - TRBJ2-1 TRBV7-9 CASSLDWVGSYNEQFF TGTGCCAGCAGCTTAGATTGGGTGGGCTCCTACAATGAGCAGTTCTTC
few - TRBJ2-7 TRBV7-2 CASSLVDYYEQYF TGTGCCAGCAGCTTAGTGGACTACTACGAGCAGTACTTC
- TRBD1 TRBJ1-1 TRBV3-1 CASSPGDRVVTEAFF TGTGCCAGCAGCCCCGGGGACAGGGTAGTCACTGAAGCTTTCTTT
few - TRBJ2-7 TRBV12-3/TRBV12-4 CASSLFESLAYEQYF TGTGCCAGCAGTTTATTTGAGTCGTTAGCCTACGAGCAGTACTTC
- TRBD1 TRBJ2-1 TRBV29-1 CSGARQGFYEQFF TGCAGCGGGGCGCGACAGGGGTTCTATGAGCAGTTCTTC
- - TRBJ2-2 TRBV29-1 CSVDPRVDGELFF TGCAGCGTTGACCCACGGGTAGACGGGGAGCTGTTTTTT
few TRBD1 TRBJ2-5 TRBV10-3 CAISGTGGQETQYF TGTGCCATCAGTGGGACAGGGGGTCAAGAGACCCAGTACTTC
few TRBD1 TRBJ2-4 TRBV6-5 CASSYSPPGQGSKNIQYF TGTGCCAGCAGTTACTCCCCCCCGGGACAGGGGTCCAAAAACATTCAGTACTTC
- TRBD2 TRBJ2-3 TRBV7-2 CASSGPFWGGGPTDTQYF TGTGCCAGCAGCGGTCCCTTTTGGGGGGGAGGGCCAACAGATACGCAGTATTTT
- - TRBJ2-1 TRBV15 CATSRVDGGRNEQFF TGTGCCACCAGCAGAGTGGACGGGGGTCGTAATGAGCAGTTCTTC
- - TRBJ2-7 TRBV6-5 CASSYRIRGTDSYEQYF TGTGCCAGCAGTTACCGAATTCGGGGGACCGACTCCTACGAGCAGTACTTC
- - TRBJ2-3 TRBV5-1 CASSEGSTDTQYF TGCGCCAGCAGCGAGGGGAGCACAGATACGCAGTATTTT
- - TRBJ2-3 TRBV11-2 CASSLNTDSTDTQYF TGTGCCAGCAGCTTAAACACGGATTCCACAGATACGCAGTATTTT
- - TRBJ2-7 TRBV20-1 CSANPPGQTYEQYF TGCAGTGCCAACCCCCCAGGACAGACCTACGAGCAGTACTTC
- - TRBJ2-5 TRBV15 CATSRDLNSRTQETQYF TGTGCCACCAGCAGAGATTTGAATAGCAGGACGCAAGAGACCCAGTACTTC
few - TRBJ1-1 TRBV27 CASSFRARGTEAFF TGTGCCAGCAGTTTCCGGGCGAGGGGAACTGAAGCTTTCTTT
many TRBD1 TRBJ2-7 TRBV5-1 CASSLDRVYEQYF TGTGCCAGCAGCTTGGACAGGGTCTACGAGCAGTACTTC
once TRBD1 TRBJ2-5 TRBV6-1 CASSDRTGHQETQYF TGTGCCAGCAGTGACCGGACAGGGCACCAAGAGACCCAGTACTTC
- - TRBJ2-1 TRBV7-2 CASSRQRRDYNEQFF TGTGCCAGCAGCCGGCAGAGACGGGACTACAATGAGCAGTTCTTC
- - TRBJ2-5 TRBV7-2 CASSLVPRLEETQYF TGTGCCAGCAGCTTAGTTCCGAGACTAGAAGAGACCCAGTACTTC
- - TRBJ2-7 TRBV3-1 CASSQQNLGYEQYF TGTGCCAGCAGCCAACAGAATTTGGGGTATGAGCAGTACTTC
once TRBD2 TRBJ2-5 TRBV5-1 CASSLTVSGEETQYF TGCGCCAGCAGCTTAACAGTTAGCGGGGAAGAGACCCAGTACTTC
once - TRBJ2-7 TRBV3-1 CASSQGGEKTYEQYF TGTGCCAGCAGCCAAGGGGGTGAGAAGACCTACGAGCAGTACTTC
few TRBD1 TRBJ1-2 TRBV29-1 CSVRTGNYGYTF TGCAGCGTTCGGACAGGGAACTATGGCTACACCTTC
- - TRBJ2-7 TRBV10-3 CAISHRVRYEQYF TGTGCCATCAGTCACAGGGTTCGGTACGAGCAGTACTTC
- - TRBJ1-1 TRBV2 CPARQDMNTEAFF TGCCCTGCCCGACAGGACATGAACACTGAAGCTTTCTTT
- - TRBJ2-2 TRBV7-9 CASSPTGHTGELFF TGTGCCAGCAGCCCTACTGGGCACACCGGGGAGCTGTTTTTT
- - TRBJ2-5 TRBV5-1 CASSSRRITETQYF TGCGCCAGCAGCTCGCGAAGGATTACGGAGACCCAGTACTTC
once - TRBJ2-7 TRBV13 CASSLGKITQYEQYF TGTGCCAGCAGCTTGGGAAAAATCACTCAATACGAGCAGTACTTC
- TRBD1 TRBJ1-6 TRBV5-1 CASSRQGDYNSPLHF TGCGCCAGCAGCCGACAGGGCGACTATAATTCACCCCTCCACTTT
- - TRBJ1-4 TRBV5-8 CASSLGNGYEKLFF TGTGCCAGCAGCTTGGGGAACGGGTATGAAAAACTGTTTTTT
- - TRBJ2-3 TRBV5-1 CASSRQVTGHLSTDTQYF TGCGCCAGCAGTAGACAAGTAACGGGACACCTAAGCACAGATACGCAGTATTTT
- - TRBJ1-5 TRBV3-1 CASSQDPISSNQPQHF TGTGCCAGCAGCCAAGACCCCATATCTAGCAATCAGCCCCAGCATTTT
- - TRBJ2-2 TRBV29-1 CSVDGSAGELFF TGCAGCGTTGACGGTAGTGCCGGGGAGCTGTTTTTT
once - TRBJ2-3 TRBV27 CASSLVAVRTDTQYF TGTGCCAGCAGTTTGGTAGCAGTGCGCACAGATACGCAGTATTTT
- - TRBJ1-4 TRBV5-1 CASSGGLAYEKLFF TGCGCCAGCAGCGGGGGCCTCGCATACGAAAAACTGTTTTTT
- - TRBJ2-1 TRBV20-1 CSAREWNMRGGSYNEQFF TGCAGTGCTAGAGAGTGGAATATGAGGGGAGGCTCCTACAATGAGCAGTTCTTC
- - TRBJ2-5 TRBV6-2/TRBV6-3 CASSSALRQETQYF TGTGCCAGCAGCTCCGCCCTGAGACAAGAGACCCAGTACTTC